Each of the 12 T cell receptor beta chains below was sequenced from the same sample in a study of beta chain features in type 1 diabetes. Every bit of the isolated RNA underwent reverse transcription, so sequencing read expressed TCRB transcripts. TCRdb's table, derived via immunoSEQ multiplex PCR, lists solely in-frame clones and lacks some. The sample yields around 400,000 clones, over 10% seen once. The sequenced sample consisted of naive CD4+ T cells from blood. These receptors originate from a man aged 18 to 29 in good health.

J is TRBJ1-2 and V is TRBV4-3; TRBD1 matches at 8 bases. Germline trimming cut 0 bases from V and 4 bases from J; bases unmatched to any gene: 7. Germline CDR1 and CDR2: LGHNA and YSLEER. CDR3 length equals 16 residues. The CDR3 spells CASSQERTGLSYGYTF. CDR3 bases: TGCGCCAGCAGCCAAGAACGGACAGGGCTTAGCTATGGCTACACCTTC.

This chain links TRBV5-1 with TRBJ2-7; a weak D match, TRBD1 (6 bases). This CDR3 region has 16 residues. V lost 2 bases to trimming and J lost 0 bases, with 15 bases between them. Germline CDR1 and CDR2: SGHRS and YFSETQ. The CDR3 DNA follows: TGCGCCAGCAGCTTAGCCCGGGACACCAACTCCTACGAGCAGTACTTC. This encodes CASSLARDTNSYEQYF.

This chain uses TRBV5-4 with TRBJ1-4; no clear D gene. The germline gives CDR1 SGHNT, CDR2 YYREEE (reference sequence). The CDR3 contains 15 residues. V dropped 3 bases and J dropped 9 bases, with 18 bases sitting between them. The CDR3 nucleotides are TGTGCCAGCAGCTCGCAAGGGAGGACGCGTAAAAAACTGTTTTTT. Translating it yields CASSSQGRTRKKLFF.

J is TRBJ2-7 and V is TRBV14; TRBD2 matches at 8 bases. Germline-derived CDR1 and CDR2 are SGHDN and FVKESK. The CDR3 runs to 14 residues. V gave up 4 bases and J gave up 3 bases; unmatched junction bases: 5. The CDR3 sequence: CASSPRGGNYEQYF. CDR3 DNA: TGTGCCAGCAGCCCCCGGGGGGGGAACTACGAGCAGTACTTC.

The chain employs TRBV28 and TRBJ1-4; 7 bases map to TRBD1. Germline assignment: CDR1 MDHEN and CDR2 SYDVKM. This CDR3 comprises 14 residues. Losses at the gene ends were 4 bases for V and 5 bases for J; bases not matched to a gene: 4. The DNA of the CDR3 is TGTGCCAGCAGTTGGGGGACAGCAAATGAAAAACTGTTTTTT. Translating it yields CASSWGTANEKLFF.

This clone was counted between two and nine times. The V call is TRBV4-2, the J call TRBJ2-1; D possibly corresponds to TRBD2 (5 bases). Trimming took off 1 base at V and 4 bases at J, with 5 bases between the two ends. CDR1 is LGHNA, CDR2 YNFKEQ, per germline. The CDR3 spans 13 residues. The DNA of the CDR3 is TGTGCCAGCAGCCAAGGGACTTACAATGAGCAGTTCTTC. This encodes CASSQGTYNEQFF.

This clone turned up a few times. The chain joins TRBV2 to TRBJ2-7; D is undetermined. There are 12 residues in the CDR3. Trimming took 4 bases from V and 2 from J, leaving 6 bases between them. The germline CDR1 and CDR2 sequences are SNHLY and FYNNEI. CDR3 in DNA: TGTGCCAGCAGTGTAGAGACCTACGAGCAGTACTTC. It translates to CASSVETYEQYF.

This clone was seen more than once but under ten times. The V gene is TRBV18, the J gene TRBJ2-4; 7 nucleotides match TRBD1. This CDR3 spans 14 amino acids. Germline CDR1 is KGHSH and CDR2 is LQKENI. After removal of 0 bases from V and 5 bases from J, the junction contained 1 base not matched to a gene. In nucleotides, the CDR3 is TGTGCCAGCTCACCACCGGGACAGCAAAACATTCAGTACTTC. Amino acids: CASSPPGQQNIQYF.

This clone was observed a handful of times. Other DNA sequences in this sample translate to the same CDR3. The chain carries TRBV30 and TRBJ1-1, with 10 bases lining up with TRBD1. The CDR3 is 14 residues long. With V trimmed by 2 bases and J by 5 bases, 5 bases remained unmatched. The germline gives CDR1 GTSNPN, CDR2 SVGIG (reference sequence). The CDR3 DNA is TGTGCCTGGAGTTTAGGACAGGGGGGAACTGAAGCTTTCTTT. Encoded protein: CAWSLGQGGTEAFF.

This clone was picked up a small number of times. The rearrangement joins TRBV7-3 to TRBJ1-2; TRBD1 is a possible D gene (5 bases). V was pared by 6 bases and J by 2 bases, with 10 bases between. CDR1 is SGHTA and CDR2 is FQGTGA in the germline V gene. The CDR3 totals 13 residues. DNA for the CDR3: TGTGCCAGCAGAGGGGCCACCAACTATGGCTACACCTTC. It translates to CASRGATNYGYTF.

This sequence joins TRBV11-2 and TRBJ2-5; a possible D gene is TRBD1 (6 bases). Germline assignment: CDR1 SGHAT and CDR2 FQNNGV. Between the trimmed V and J ends, which lost 1 base and 5 bases, there was a span of 11 bases. The CDR3 runs to 14 residues. CDR3 region: CASSLVRDTETQYF. The CDR3 DNA sequence: TGTGCCAGCAGCTTAGTCCGGGACACGGAGACCCAGTACTTC.

V and J are TRBV7-8 and TRBJ2-5; weak D call: TRBD2 (6 bases). The length of the CDR3 is 18 residues. Trimming took 3 bases from V and 2 from J, leaving 22 bases between them. The V gene's germline CDR1 is SGHVS and CDR2 FQNEAQ. The CDR3 reads CASSFLRRISGVQETQYF. CDR3 in DNA: TGTGCCAGCAGCTTCCTTCGGAGAATTAGCGGAGTACAAGAGACCCAGTACTTC.